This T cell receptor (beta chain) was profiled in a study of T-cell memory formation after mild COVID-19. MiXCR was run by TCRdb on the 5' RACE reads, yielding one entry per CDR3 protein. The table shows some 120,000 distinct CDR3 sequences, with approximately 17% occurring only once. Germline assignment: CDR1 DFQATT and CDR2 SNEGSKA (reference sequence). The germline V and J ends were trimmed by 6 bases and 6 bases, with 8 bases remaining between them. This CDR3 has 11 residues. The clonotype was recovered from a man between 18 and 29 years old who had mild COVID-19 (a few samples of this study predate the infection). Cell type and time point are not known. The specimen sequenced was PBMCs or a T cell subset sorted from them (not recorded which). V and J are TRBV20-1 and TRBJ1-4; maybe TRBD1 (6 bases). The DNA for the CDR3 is TGCAGTGCAAGGGGGTATGAAAAACTGTTTTTT. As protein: CSARGYEKLFF.